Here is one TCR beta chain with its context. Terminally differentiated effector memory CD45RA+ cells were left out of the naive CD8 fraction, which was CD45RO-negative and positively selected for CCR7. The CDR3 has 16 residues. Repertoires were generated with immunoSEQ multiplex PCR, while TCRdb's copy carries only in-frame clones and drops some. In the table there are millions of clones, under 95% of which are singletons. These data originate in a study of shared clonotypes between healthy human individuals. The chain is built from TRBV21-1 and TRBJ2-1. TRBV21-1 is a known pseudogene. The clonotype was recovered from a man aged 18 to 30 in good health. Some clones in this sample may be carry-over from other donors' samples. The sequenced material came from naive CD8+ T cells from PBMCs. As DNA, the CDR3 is TGTGCCAGCAGCAAAGCGGAAAGCATATCCGAGAATGAGCAGTTCTTC. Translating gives CASSKAESISENEQFF.